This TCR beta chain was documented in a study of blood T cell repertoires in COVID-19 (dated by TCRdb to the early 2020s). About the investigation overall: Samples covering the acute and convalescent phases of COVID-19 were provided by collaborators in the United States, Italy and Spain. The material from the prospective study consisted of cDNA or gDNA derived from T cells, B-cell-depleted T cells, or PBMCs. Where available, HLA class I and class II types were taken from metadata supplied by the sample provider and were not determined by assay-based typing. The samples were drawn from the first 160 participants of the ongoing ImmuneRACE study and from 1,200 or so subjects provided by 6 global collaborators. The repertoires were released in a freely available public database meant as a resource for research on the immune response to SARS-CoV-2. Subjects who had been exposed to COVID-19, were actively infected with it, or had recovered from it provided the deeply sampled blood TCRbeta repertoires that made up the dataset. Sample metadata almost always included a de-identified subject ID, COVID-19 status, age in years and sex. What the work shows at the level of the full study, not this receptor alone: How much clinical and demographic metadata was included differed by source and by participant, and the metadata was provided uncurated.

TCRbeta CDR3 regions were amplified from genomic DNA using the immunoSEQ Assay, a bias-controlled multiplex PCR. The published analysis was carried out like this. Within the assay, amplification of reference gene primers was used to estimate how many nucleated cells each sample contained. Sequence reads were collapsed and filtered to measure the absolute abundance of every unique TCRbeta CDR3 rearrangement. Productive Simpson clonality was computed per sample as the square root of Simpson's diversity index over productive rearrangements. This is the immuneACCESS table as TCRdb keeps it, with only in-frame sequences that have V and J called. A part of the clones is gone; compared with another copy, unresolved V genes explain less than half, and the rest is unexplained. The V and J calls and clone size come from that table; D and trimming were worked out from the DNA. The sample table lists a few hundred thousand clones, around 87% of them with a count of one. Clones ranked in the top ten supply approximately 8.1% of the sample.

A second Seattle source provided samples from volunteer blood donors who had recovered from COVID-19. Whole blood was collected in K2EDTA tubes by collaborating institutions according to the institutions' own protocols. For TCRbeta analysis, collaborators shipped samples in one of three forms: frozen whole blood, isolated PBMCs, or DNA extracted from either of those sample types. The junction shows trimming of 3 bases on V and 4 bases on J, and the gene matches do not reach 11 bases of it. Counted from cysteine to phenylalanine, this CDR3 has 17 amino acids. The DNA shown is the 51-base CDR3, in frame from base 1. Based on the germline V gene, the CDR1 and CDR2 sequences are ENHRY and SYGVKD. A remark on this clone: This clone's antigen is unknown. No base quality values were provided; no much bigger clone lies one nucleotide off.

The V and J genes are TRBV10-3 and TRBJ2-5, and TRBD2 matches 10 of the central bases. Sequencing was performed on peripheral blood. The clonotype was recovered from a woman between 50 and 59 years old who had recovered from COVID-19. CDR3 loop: CAISDPPSGSNRETQYF. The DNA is TGTGCCATCAGTGACCCACCTAGCGGGAGCAATCGAGAGACCCAGTACTTC.